Sequencing of this T cell receptor beta chain was carried out in a study of T cell changes during pregnancy in multiple sclerosis (dated by TCRdb to about 2019). Background for the entire study: Changes in the T cell repertoire over the course of pregnancy were examined in this study in women with multiple sclerosis.

As to this clone: Its antigen remains undetermined. Base qualities are not at hand, and no much larger clone is one base apart. This same CDR3 is encoded by further DNA sequences in the sample.

The method behind the library was the immunoSEQ multiplex PCR assay. Held by TCRdb, this immuneACCESS table contains in-frame sequences only and omits some clones. Under half of the omission traces to an unresolved V gene where checked; the cause of the rest is unknown. The sample table holds some 59,000 clones, of which 89% were seen once. The top ten clonotypes cover roughly 2.6% of the sample. CDR1 and CDR2, per the germline V gene, are SNHLY and FYNNEI. The germline ends are 10 bases apart after V is trimmed by 4 bases and J by 4 bases. The CDR3 sequence holds 13 residues, the cysteine and phenylalanine included. Here the CDR3 DNA is all that survives: 39 bases in frame from base 1.

The clonotype comes from a female donor with multiple sclerosis, enrolled in a pregnancy study. The chain joins TRBV2 to TRBJ1-2; TRBD1 is perhaps the D gene, given 5 matching bases. The sequences come from peripheral blood, collected in the first trimester of pregnancy. The CDR3 loop reads CASSGDSLYGYTF. The DNA is as follows: TGTGCCAGCAGTGGAGACAGCCTCTATGGCTACACCTTC.